Listed below are T cell receptor beta chains from one sample, sequenced in a study of human T cells and chemical hapten exposure. MiXCR, applied by TCRdb to the RACE reads, yields one record per CDR3 protein. Of a few hundred thousand distinct CDR3 sequences listed, around 5% are singletons. Specimen: whole blood, collected in connection with sensitization to the hapten diphenylcyclopropenone (DPC). Every receptor here comes from a woman between 45 and 60 years old with alopecia areata. Some clones in this sample may be carry-over from other donors' samples. Both conserved end residues are part of each CDR3. The D gene is left open where the match is weak. A row's size may be missing; if present it is once, few, many or a size class.

J gene: TRBJ2-2
clone size: -
D gene: -
V gene: TRBV2
CDR3 DNA: TGTGCCAGCAGTGTCCAGAACACGAACACCGGGGAGCTGTTTTTT
CDR3 protein: CASSVQNTNTGELFF

J gene: TRBJ2-1
clone size: many
D gene: TRBD1
V gene: TRBV11-3
CDR3 DNA: TGTGCCAGCAGCACGGGACAGGGGGCGATTTTCACCTACAATGAGCAGTTCTTC
CDR3 protein: CASSTGQGAIFTYNEQFF

J gene: TRBJ1-2
clone size: many
D gene: -
V gene: TRBV20-1
CDR3 DNA: TGCAGTGCTAGAGATCGAGCGGGGTCCGGCTACACCTTC
CDR3 protein: CSARDRAGSGYTF

J gene: TRBJ1-1
clone size: -
D gene: -
V gene: TRBV12-3/TRBV12-4
CDR3 DNA: TGTGCCAGCAGTCGCCTACAGGGCGGAGGGTCTGAAGCTTTCTTT
CDR3 protein: CASSRLQGGGSEAFF

J gene: TRBJ1-5
clone size: -
D gene: -
V gene: TRBV6-2/TRBV6-3
CDR3 DNA: TGTGCCAGCAGATTGCAGGGCGGTCATAGCAATCAGCCCCAGCATTTT
CDR3 protein: CASRLQGGHSNQPQHF

J gene: TRBJ2-1
clone size: many
D gene: TRBD2
V gene: TRBV4-2
CDR3 DNA: TGTGCCAGCAGCCCTTTAGCGGGAGAACCTAGCTCCTACAATGAGCAGTTCTTC
CDR3 protein: CASSPLAGEPSSYNEQFF

J gene: TRBJ2-3
clone size: many
D gene: TRBD2
V gene: TRBV6-2/TRBV6-3
CDR3 DNA: TGTGCCAGCAGTTACGGACTAGGGAGCACAGATACGCAGTATTTT
CDR3 protein: CASSYGLGSTDTQYF

J gene: TRBJ1-1
clone size: many
D gene: -
V gene: TRBV10-3
CDR3 DNA: TGTGCCATCACCAGGGGAACGGGGAACACTGAAGCTTTCTTT
CDR3 protein: CAITRGTGNTEAFF

J gene: TRBJ2-2
clone size: many
D gene: -
V gene: TRBV20-1
CDR3 DNA: TGCAGTGCTAGGGGGCAGAGAGGGCGCGACACCGGGGAGCTGTTTTTT
CDR3 protein: CSARGQRGRDTGELFF

J gene: TRBJ2-2
clone size: few
D gene: TRBD2
V gene: TRBV7-6
CDR3 DNA: TGTGCCAGCAGCTCGGGACTAGACACCGGGGAGCTGTTTTTT
CDR3 protein: CASSSGLDTGELFF

J gene: TRBJ2-2
clone size: few
D gene: -
V gene: TRBV20-1
CDR3 DNA: TGCAGTGCTAGAGCCCAGGGTAACACCGGGGAGCTGTTTTTT
CDR3 protein: CSARAQGNTGELFF

J gene: TRBJ2-3
clone size: many
D gene: -
V gene: TRBV6-5
CDR3 DNA: TGTGCCAGCAGTTACGGGGCCGGGGAACCCTCAGATACGCAGTATTTT
CDR3 protein: CASSYGAGEPSDTQYF

J gene: TRBJ1-2
clone size: many
D gene: -
V gene: TRBV14
CDR3 DNA: TGTGCCAGCAGCCAAGATTCCGTGAATGGCTACACCTTC
CDR3 protein: CASSQDSVNGYTF

J gene: TRBJ2-7
clone size: few
D gene: TRBD2
V gene: TRBV20-1
CDR3 DNA: TGCAGTGCCTCGGCGGGGGGGACCTACGAGCAGTACTTC
CDR3 protein: CSASAGGTYEQYF

J gene: TRBJ1-6
clone size: many
D gene: -
V gene: TRBV7-9
CDR3 DNA: TGTGCCAGCAGCTTGGAGCGGATGGGGTCACCCCTCCACTTT
CDR3 protein: CASSLERMGSPLHF

J gene: TRBJ1-1
clone size: few
D gene: -
V gene: TRBV29-1
CDR3 DNA: TGCAGCGTTGAGAGGGACGGCCCGAACACTGAAGCTTTCTTT
CDR3 protein: CSVERDGPNTEAFF

J gene: TRBJ2-2
clone size: -
D gene: -
V gene: TRBV6-4
CDR3 DNA: TGTGCCAGCCGCGGGCCGAACACCGGGGAGCTGTTTTTT
CDR3 protein: CASRGPNTGELFF

J gene: TRBJ2-7
clone size: many
D gene: -
V gene: TRBV28
CDR3 DNA: TGTGCCAGCAGGTCGCAGGTCTACGAGCAGTACTTC
CDR3 protein: CASRSQVYEQYF